This T cell receptor beta chain was profiled in a study of beta chain features in type 1 diabetes. Expressed TCRB transcripts got sequenced, as all isolated RNA was reverse transcribed. Repertoires were generated with immunoSEQ multiplex PCR, while TCRdb's copy carries only in-frame clones and drops some. The profile shows 230,000 or so clones, roughly 17% of them singletons. This clone was seen a handful of times. The antigen is not known. Regarding the study as a whole: TCRB CDR3s were moderately but significantly shorter in Type 1 diabetes patients in all four CD4+ subsets. Patients' naive, central memory and Treg TCRB repertoires seemed closer to one another than those of healthy donors.

This CDR3 has 15 amino acids. V trimming: 4 bases; J trimming: 2 bases; junction bases outside the gene matches: 6. CDR1 and CDR2 (germline): SGDLS, YYNGEE. V is TRBV9 and J is TRBJ2-5; 9 bases match TRBD1. Sequencing was done on a sample of naive CD4+ T cells from blood. This sequence originates from a young man with type 1 diabetes. In DNA, the CDR3 is TGTGCCAGCAGCTTCGGAGACAGGGGGCAAGAGACCCAGTACTTC. It encodes CASSFGDRGQETQYF.